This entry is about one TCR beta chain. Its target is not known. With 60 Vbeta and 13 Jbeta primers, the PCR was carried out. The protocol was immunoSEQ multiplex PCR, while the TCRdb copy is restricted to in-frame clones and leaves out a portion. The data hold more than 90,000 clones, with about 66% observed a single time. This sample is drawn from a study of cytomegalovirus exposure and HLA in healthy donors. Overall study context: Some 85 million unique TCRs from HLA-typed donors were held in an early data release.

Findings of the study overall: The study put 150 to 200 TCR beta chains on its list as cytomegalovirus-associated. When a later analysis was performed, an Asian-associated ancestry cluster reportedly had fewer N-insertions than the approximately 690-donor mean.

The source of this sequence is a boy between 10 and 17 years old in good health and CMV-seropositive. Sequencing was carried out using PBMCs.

The CDR3 sequence: CASSGGQSYEQYF. CDR3 nucleotides: TGTGCCAGCAGTGGGGGACAGTCCTACGAGCAGTACTTC. The chain couples TRBV2 to TRBJ2-7, with 7 bases lining up with TRBD1. Germline V gene lookup returns CDR1 SNHLY and CDR2 FYNNEI. V shed 4 bases, J shed 1 base, and the junction held 1 base outside the gene matches. This CDR3 has 13 amino acids.